The rows below give T cell receptor beta chains drawn from one sample of a study of post-analysis software for immune sequencing data. In TCRdb, the PCR reads were re-called with MiXCR into one record per CDR3 protein. The table lists approximately 360,000 distinct CDR3 sequences, roughly 38% of them singletons. The sequenced material came from blood. The origin of the receptors is a girl aged 10-17 years with multiple sclerosis. CDR3s leave out the opening cysteine and the closing phenylalanine or tryptophan. Some rows mark clone size as missing; the rest say once, few, many or name a class of expanded clone.

J gene: TRBJ2-1
V gene: TRBV5-6
clone size: NA
CDR3 length: 14
CDR3 protein: ASSLETGGSYNEQF

J gene: TRBJ1-6
V gene: TRBV3-1
clone size: NA
CDR3 length: 14
CDR3 protein: ASSQALRDLYSPLH

J gene: TRBJ2-6
V gene: TRBV27
clone size: NA
CDR3 length: 14
CDR3 protein: ASSYTQRSGANVLT

J gene: TRBJ2-7
V gene: TRBV7-8
clone size: many
CDR3 length: 12
CDR3 protein: ASSLSSGGNGEY

J gene: TRBJ2-3
V gene: TRBV30
clone size: NA
CDR3 length: 11
CDR3 protein: AVTGLSTDTQY

J gene: TRBJ2-2
V gene: TRBV5-6
clone size: NA
CDR3 length: 17
CDR3 protein: ASSLARRRLGTNTGELF

J gene: TRBJ1-5
V gene: TRBV20-1
clone size: NA
CDR3 length: 13
CDR3 protein: SAKQQGYSNQPQH

J gene: TRBJ2-1
V gene: TRBV12-3/TRBV12-4
clone size: NA
CDR3 length: 11
CDR3 protein: ASSHRDGDEQF

J gene: TRBJ1-1
V gene: TRBV20-1
clone size: few
CDR3 length: 12
CDR3 protein: SARFQGYSTEAF

J gene: TRBJ2-3
V gene: TRBV10-3
clone size: NA
CDR3 length: 20
CDR3 protein: AISESLIFEGLSGVSTDTQY

J gene: TRBJ2-5
V gene: TRBV6-5
clone size: NA
CDR3 length: 13
CDR3 protein: ASSSVLQGWETQY

J gene: NA
V gene: TRBV20-1
clone size: NA
CDR3 length: 12
CDR3 protein: SARDRGVGYEQY

J gene: TRBJ2-5
V gene: TRBV5-1
clone size: NA
CDR3 length: 15
CDR3 protein: ASSSWKGGTGEETLY

J gene: TRBJ2-7
V gene: TRBV6-1
clone size: NA
CDR3 length: 12
CDR3 protein: ASNRGGSTYEQY

J gene: TRBJ2-1
V gene: TRBV20-1
clone size: NA
CDR3 length: 13
CDR3 protein: SADPRRAGYNEQF

J gene: TRBJ2-3
V gene: TRBV20-1
clone size: many
CDR3 length: 12
CDR3 protein: SAATSGASTTQY